This TCR beta chain was captured in a study of T cell repertoires in cytomegalovirus infection. Across the whole study: Matching HLA type, along with CMV infection, was indicated by public TCR beta signatures.

Per germline, CDR1 PRHDT and CDR2 FYEKMQ (reference sequence). Trimming pared 9 bases from V and 2 bases from J, leaving 13 bases between. The CDR3 spans 13 residues. This clonotype was observed once. Its antigen remains unidentified. MiXCR, run by TCRdb on the reads, gives a single entry per CDR3 protein. The sample yields some 220,000 distinct CDR3 sequences, about 38% seen once. V gene TRBV13 combines with J gene TRBJ1-1, with TRBD1 as a possible D gene (6 bases). Sequenced here: CD8+ T cells from cultured PBMCs, sampled from culture after CMV antigen stimulation. This clonotype was sampled from a human donor in good health (CMV status not recorded). Some clones in this sample may be carry-over from other donors' samples. DNA of the CDR3: TGTGCCAGTTCGGAGGGGGTAAACACTGAAGCTTTCTTT. Translation: CASSEGVNTEAFF.